The present TCR beta chain was sequenced within a study of cytomegalovirus exposure and HLA in healthy donors. Study overall: HLA-typed donors contributed some 85 million unique TCRs, which were held in an early data release.

PCR involved 60 Vbeta and 13 Jbeta primers. Some clones are missing from TCRdb's copy, which holds only in-frame ones; the method was immunoSEQ multiplex PCR. The sample gives about 200,000 clones, roughly 78% of which show up once; 1.5% is in the top ten. Only one count was recorded for this clone. Its antigen is unidentified. The CDR3 sequence is 19 residues long. Germline V gives CDR1 MNHEY, CDR2 SMNVEV (reference sequence). V dropped 5 bases and J dropped 2; count of bases not matched to a gene: 13. Broader study findings: Later on, an analysis found that several of the most significant clusters appeared to be linked to common viral pathogens, which included parvovirus B19. The study designated fewer than 200 TCR beta chains cytomegalovirus-associated. In all likelihood, a cluster of highly shared sequence variants was a sequencing artifact.

V and J are TRBV27 and TRBJ2-6, with TRBD1 identical over 9 bases. Sequencing was carried out using PBMCs. This receptor was taken from a girl under 18 in good health and CMV-seropositive. The chain's CDR3 is CASSVGQGSYLTGANVLTF. In DNA, the CDR3 is TGTGCCAGCAGTGTGGGACAGGGTTCGTATCTGACTGGGGCCAACGTCCTGACTTTC. The full variable domain, its missing parts supplied by reference TRBV27 and TRBJ2-6, is EAQVTQNPRYLITVTGKKLTVTCSQNMNHEYMSWYRQDPGLGLRQIYYSMNVEVTDKGDVPEGYKVSRKEKRNFPLILESPSPNQTSLYFCASSVGQGSYLTGANVLTFGAGSRLTVL.